This T cell receptor beta chain was observed in a study of patients and donors after allogeneic stem cell transplantation. MiXCR was run by TCRdb on the RT-PCR reads, yielding one entry per CDR3 protein. The sample holds approximately 160,000 distinct CDR3 sequences; roughly 22% are singletons and the top ten take roughly a quarter. This clonotype was seen a handful of times. This CDR3 has 16 amino acids. Germline CDR1 ENHRY, CDR2 SYGVKD. V was clipped by 6 bases and J by 0 bases; unmatched bases: 7. The rearrangement uses TRBV10-3 and TRBJ1-4; TRBD1 matches 7 bases. This receptor was obtained from a human donor who was either an allogeneic HSCT recipient or a stem cell or donor lymphocyte infusion donor (not recorded which). It is not recorded whose cells these are; they may come from a transplant donor. The sample consisted of blood, either unsorted or a sorted T cell fraction (not recorded which). DNA of the CDR3: TGTGCCATCAGCCTCGGACAGGCCGCAACTAATGAAAAACTGTTTTTT. It translates to CAISLGQAATNEKLFF.